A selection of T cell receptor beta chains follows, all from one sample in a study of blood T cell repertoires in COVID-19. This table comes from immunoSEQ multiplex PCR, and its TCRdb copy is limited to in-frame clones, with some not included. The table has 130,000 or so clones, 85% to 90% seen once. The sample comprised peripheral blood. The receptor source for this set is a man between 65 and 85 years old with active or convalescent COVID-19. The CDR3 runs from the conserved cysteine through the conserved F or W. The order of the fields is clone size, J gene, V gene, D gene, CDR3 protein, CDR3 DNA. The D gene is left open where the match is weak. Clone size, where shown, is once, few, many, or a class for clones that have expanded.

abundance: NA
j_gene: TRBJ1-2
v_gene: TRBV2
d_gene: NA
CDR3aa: CASSEENFNYGYTF
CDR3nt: TGTGCCAGCAGTGAAGAGAACTTTAACTATGGCTACACCTTC

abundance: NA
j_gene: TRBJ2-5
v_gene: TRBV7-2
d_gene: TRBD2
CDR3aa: CASSLVPNIAGLQETQYF
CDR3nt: TGTGCCAGCAGCTTAGTCCCCAACATAGCGGGACTACAAGAGACCCAGTACTTC

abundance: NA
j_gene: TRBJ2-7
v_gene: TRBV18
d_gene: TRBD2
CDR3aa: CASSPRTSGTYEQYF
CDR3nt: TGTGCCAGCTCACCGAGGACTAGCGGAACCTACGAGCAGTACTTC

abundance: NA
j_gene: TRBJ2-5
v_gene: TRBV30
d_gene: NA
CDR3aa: CAHSRGETQYF
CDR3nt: TGTGCGCATTCTAGGGGGGAGACCCAGTACTTC

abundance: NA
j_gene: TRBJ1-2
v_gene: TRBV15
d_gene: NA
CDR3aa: CATSRGVGDYGYTF
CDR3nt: TGTGCCACCAGCAGAGGAGTTGGAGACTATGGCTACACCTTC

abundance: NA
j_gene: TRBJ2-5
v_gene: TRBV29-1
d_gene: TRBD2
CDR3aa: CSVVGGGEETQYF
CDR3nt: TGCAGCGTTGTGGGGGGGGGAGAAGAGACCCAGTACTTC

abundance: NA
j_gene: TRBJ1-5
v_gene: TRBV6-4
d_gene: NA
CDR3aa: CASSEGANQPQHF
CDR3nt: TGTGCCAGCAGTGAGGGCGCCAATCAGCCCCAGCATTTT

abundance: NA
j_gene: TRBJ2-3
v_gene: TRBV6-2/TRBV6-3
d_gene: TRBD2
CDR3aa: CASSYSSWEGSTPQYF
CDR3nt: TGTGCCAGCAGTTACTCGAGTTGGGAGGGCTCCACTCCGCAGTATTTT

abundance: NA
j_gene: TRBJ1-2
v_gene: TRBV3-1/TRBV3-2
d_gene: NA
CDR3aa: CASSQQGTYGYTF
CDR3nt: TGTGCCAGCAGCCAGCAGGGAACCTATGGCTACACCTTC

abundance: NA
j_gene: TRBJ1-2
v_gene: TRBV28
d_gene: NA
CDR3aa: CASTANYGYTF
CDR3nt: TGTGCCAGCACAGCTAACTATGGCTACACCTTC

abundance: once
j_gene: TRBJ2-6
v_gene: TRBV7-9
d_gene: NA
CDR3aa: CASSLDGAAGANVLTF
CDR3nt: TGTGCCAGCAGCTTAGATGGGGCTGCCGGGGCCAACGTCCTGACTTTC

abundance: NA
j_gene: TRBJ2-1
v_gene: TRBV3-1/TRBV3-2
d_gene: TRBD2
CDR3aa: CASSPGVAGGYNEQFF
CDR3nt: TGTGCCAGCAGCCCAGGCGTAGCGGGAGGGTACAATGAGCAGTTCTTC

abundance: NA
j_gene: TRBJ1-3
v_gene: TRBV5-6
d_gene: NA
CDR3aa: CASSPRGGASGNTIYF
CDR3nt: TGTGCCAGCAGCCCTCGGGGGGGTGCCTCTGGAAACACCATATATTTT

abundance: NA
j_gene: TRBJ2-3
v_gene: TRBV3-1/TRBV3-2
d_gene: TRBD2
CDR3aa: CASSQRGIASGNADTQYF
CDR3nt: TGTGCCAGCAGCCAAAGGGGTATCGCTAGCGGGAATGCAGATACGCAGTATTTT

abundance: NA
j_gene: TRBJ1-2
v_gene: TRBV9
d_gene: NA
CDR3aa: CASSVGQGGNYGYTF
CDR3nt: TGTGCCAGCAGCGTAGGGCAGGGAGGCAACTATGGCTACACCTTC

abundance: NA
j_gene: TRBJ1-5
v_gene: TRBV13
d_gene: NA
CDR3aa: CASSLGWARQPQHF
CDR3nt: TGTGCCAGCAGCTTAGGCTGGGCTCGGCAGCCCCAGCATTTT

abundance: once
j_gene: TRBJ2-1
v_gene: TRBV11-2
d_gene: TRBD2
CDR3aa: CASSLWTSGNNEQFF
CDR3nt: TGTGCCAGCAGCTTATGGACTAGCGGGAACAATGAGCAGTTCTTC

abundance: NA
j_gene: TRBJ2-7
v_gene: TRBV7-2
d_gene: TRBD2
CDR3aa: CASSLASGRSLSYEQYF
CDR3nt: TGTGCCAGCAGCTTAGCTAGCGGGAGGTCCCTCTCCTACGAGCAGTACTTC

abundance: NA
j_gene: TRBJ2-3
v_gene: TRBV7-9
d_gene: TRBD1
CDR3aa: CASSLPQTGSFADTQYF
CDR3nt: TGTGCCAGCAGCTTACCCCAGACAGGGTCCTTCGCAGATACGCAGTATTTT

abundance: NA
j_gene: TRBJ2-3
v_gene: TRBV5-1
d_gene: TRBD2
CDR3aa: CASSPLAGVTDTQYF
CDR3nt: TGCGCCAGCAGCCCCCTAGCGGGAGTAACAGATACGCAGTATTTT

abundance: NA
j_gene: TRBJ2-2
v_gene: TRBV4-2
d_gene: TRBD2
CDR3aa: CASSQRSPTSGSDTGELFF
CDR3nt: TGTGCCAGCAGCCAAAGGTCCCCGACTAGCGGGAGCGACACCGGGGAGCTGTTTTTT

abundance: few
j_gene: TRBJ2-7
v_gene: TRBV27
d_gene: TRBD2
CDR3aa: CASSLSSGSSYEQYF
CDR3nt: TGTGCCAGCAGTTTATCTAGCGGGAGCTCCTACGAGCAGTACTTC

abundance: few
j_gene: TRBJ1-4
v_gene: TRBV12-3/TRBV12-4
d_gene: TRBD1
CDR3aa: CASSWDRGEKLFF
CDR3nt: TGTGCCAGCAGTTGGGACAGGGGTGAAAAACTGTTTTTT

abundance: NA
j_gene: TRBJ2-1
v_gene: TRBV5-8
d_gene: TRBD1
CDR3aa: CASSAGQGYNEQFF
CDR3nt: TGTGCCAGCAGCGCTGGACAGGGGTACAATGAGCAGTTCTTC

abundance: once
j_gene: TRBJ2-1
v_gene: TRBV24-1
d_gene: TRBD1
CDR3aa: CATSDYRGRKNEQFF
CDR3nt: TGTGCCACCAGTGATTACAGGGGGCGGAAGAATGAGCAGTTCTTC

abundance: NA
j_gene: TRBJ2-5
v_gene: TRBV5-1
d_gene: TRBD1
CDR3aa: CASSRDSSQETQYF
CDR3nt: TGCGCCAGCAGCCGGGACAGCTCACAAGAGACCCAGTACTTC

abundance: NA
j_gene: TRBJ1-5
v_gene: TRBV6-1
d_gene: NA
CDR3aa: CASSGGQTTSNQPQHF
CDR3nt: TGTGCCAGCAGTGGAGGACAGACGACTAGCAATCAGCCCCAGCATTTT

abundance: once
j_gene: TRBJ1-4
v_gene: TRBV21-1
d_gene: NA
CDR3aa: CASSKDTATNEKLFF
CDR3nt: TGTGCCAGCAGCAAGGACACCGCAACTAATGAAAAACTGTTTTTT

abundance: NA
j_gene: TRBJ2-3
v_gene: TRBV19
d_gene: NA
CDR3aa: CASTRGAYSSTDTQYF
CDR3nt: TGTGCCAGTACCCGTGGGGCATACTCTAGCACAGATACGCAGTATTTT

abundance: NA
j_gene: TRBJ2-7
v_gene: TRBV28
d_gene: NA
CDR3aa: CASSSGQTYEQYF
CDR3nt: TGTGCCAGCAGTTCCGGACAGACCTACGAGCAGTACTTC

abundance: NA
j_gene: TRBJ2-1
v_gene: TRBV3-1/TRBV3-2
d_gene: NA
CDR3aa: CASSQGADDYNEQFF
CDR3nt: TGTGCCAGCAGCCAAGGAGCCGATGACTACAATGAGCAGTTCTTC

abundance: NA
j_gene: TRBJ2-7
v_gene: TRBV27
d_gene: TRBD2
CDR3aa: CASSLSVGRGSYEQYF
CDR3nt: TGTGCCAGCAGTTTATCGGTTGGGCGGGGGAGCTACGAGCAGTACTTC

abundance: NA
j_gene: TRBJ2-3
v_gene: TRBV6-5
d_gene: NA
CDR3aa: CASSRQATDTQYF
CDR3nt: TGTGCCAGCAGTAGACAGGCCACAGATACGCAGTATTTT

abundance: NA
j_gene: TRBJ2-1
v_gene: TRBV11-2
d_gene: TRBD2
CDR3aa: CASSLLASTSGIDNEQFF
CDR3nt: TGTGCCAGCAGCTTACTCGCCTCGACTAGCGGGATAGACAATGAGCAGTTCTTC

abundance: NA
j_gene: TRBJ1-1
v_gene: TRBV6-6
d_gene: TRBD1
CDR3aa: CASSYRTGEAFF
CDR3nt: TGTGCCAGCAGTTACAGGACAGGTGAAGCTTTCTTT

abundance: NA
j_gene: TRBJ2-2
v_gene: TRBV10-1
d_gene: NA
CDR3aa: CASSAAGVGELFF
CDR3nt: TGCGCCAGCAGTGCGGCCGGGGTCGGGGAGCTGTTTTTT

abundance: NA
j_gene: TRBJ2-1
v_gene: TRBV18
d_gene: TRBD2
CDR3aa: CASSPQREGYNEQFF
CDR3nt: TGTGCCAGCTCACCACAGCGGGAGGGATACAATGAGCAGTTCTTC

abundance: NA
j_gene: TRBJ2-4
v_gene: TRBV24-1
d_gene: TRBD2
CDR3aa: CATSGSGGNIQYF
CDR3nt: TGTGCCACCAGCGGTTCGGGGGGGAACATTCAGTACTTC

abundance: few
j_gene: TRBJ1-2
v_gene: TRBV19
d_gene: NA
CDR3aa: CASSPTAGTPYGYTF
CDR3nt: TGTGCCAGTAGTCCCACGGCAGGGACACCCTATGGCTACACCTTC

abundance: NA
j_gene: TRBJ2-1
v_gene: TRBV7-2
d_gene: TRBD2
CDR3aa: CASTRLADYNEQFF
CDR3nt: TGTGCCAGCACACGACTAGCGGACTACAATGAGCAGTTCTTC

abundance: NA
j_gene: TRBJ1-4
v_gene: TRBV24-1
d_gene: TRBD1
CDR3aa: CATSDPGTGIGEKLFF
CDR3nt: TGTGCCACCAGTGACCCGGGGACAGGCATTGGGGAAAAACTGTTTTTT

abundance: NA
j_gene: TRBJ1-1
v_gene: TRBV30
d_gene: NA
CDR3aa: CAWIAGRTEAFF
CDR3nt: TGTGCCTGGATTGCGGGACGAACTGAAGCTTTCTTT

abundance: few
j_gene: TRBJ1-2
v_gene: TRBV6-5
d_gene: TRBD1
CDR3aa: CASRDRVWNGYTF
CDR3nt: TGTGCCAGCCGGGACAGGGTATGGAATGGCTACACCTTC

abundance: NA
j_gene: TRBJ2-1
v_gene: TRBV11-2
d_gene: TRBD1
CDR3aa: CASSPPGGNEQFF
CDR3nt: TGTGCCAGCAGCCCACCAGGGGGCAATGAGCAGTTCTTC

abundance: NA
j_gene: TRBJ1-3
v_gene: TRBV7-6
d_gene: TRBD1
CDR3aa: CASSSWTGDGNTIYF
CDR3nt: TGTGCCAGCAGCTCCTGGACAGGGGATGGAAACACCATATATTTT

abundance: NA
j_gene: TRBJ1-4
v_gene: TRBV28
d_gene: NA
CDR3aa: CASSISGNEKLFF
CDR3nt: TGTGCCAGCTCCATTTCGGGGAATGAAAAACTGTTTTTT

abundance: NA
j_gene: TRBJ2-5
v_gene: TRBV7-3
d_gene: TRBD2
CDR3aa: CASSLTVAGGEKTQYF
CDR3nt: TGTGCCAGCAGCTTAACTGTAGCGGGAGGGGAGAAGACCCAGTACTTC

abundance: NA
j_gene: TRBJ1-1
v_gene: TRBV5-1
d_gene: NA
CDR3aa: CASSSHIRGTEAFF
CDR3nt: TGCGCCAGCAGCTCCCATATACGGGGCACTGAAGCTTTCTTT

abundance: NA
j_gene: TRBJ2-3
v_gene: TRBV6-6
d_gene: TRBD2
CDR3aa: CASSGRGRATDTQYF
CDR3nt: TGTGCCAGCAGCGGGCGGGGGAGGGCCACAGATACGCAGTATTTT

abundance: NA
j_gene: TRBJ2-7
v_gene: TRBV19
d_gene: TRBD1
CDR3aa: CASSITTPRTGFSYEQYF
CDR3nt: TGTGCCAGTAGTATAACTACGCCTCGGACAGGATTCTCCTACGAGCAGTACTTC

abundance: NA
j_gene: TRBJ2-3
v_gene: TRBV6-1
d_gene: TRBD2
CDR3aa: CASSEAGLAGDADTQYF
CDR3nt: TGTGCCAGCAGTGAAGCGGGGCTAGCGGGAGACGCAGATACGCAGTATTTT